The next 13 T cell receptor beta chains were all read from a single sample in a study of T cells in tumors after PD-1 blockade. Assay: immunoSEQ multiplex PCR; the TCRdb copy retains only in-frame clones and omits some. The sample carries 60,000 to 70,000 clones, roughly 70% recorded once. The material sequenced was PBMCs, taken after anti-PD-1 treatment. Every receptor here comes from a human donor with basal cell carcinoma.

The CDR3 spells CASSADRGSEQYF. In DNA, the CDR3 is TGTGCCAGCAGCGCGGACAGGGGGAGTGAGCAGTACTTC. This chain links TRBV9 with TRBJ2-7; 10 positions match TRBD1. Germline values: CDR1 SGDLS, CDR2 YYNGEE. The CDR3 loop spans 13 amino acids. Losses at the gene ends were 3 bases for V and 7 bases for J; bases not matched to a gene: 4.

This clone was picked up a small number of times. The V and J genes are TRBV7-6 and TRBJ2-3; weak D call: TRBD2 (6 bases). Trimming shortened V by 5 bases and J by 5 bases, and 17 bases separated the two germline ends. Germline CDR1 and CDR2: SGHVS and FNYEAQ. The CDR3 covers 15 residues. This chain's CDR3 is CASSRVPGVGDTQYF. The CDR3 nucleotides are TGTGCCAGCAGCCGAGTCCCGGGGGTGGGAGATACGCAGTATTTT.

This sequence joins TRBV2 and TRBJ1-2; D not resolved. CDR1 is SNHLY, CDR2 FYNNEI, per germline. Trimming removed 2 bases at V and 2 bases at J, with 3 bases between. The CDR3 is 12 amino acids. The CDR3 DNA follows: TGTGCCAGCAGTGAACAGAACTATGGCTACACCTTC. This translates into CASSEQNYGYTF. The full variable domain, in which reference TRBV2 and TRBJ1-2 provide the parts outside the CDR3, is EPEVTQTPSHQVTQMGQEVILRCVPISNHLYFYWYRQILGQKVEFLVSFYNNEISEKSEIFDDQFSVERPDGSNFTLKIRSTKLEDSAMYFCASSEQNYGYTFGSGTRLTVV.

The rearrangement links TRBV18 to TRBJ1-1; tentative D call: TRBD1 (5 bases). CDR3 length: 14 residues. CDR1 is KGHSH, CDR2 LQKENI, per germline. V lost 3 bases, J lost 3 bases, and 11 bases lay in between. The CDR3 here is CASSPQGQDTEAFF. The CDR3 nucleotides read TGTGCCAGCTCACCGCAGGGTCAGGACACTGAAGCTTTCTTT.

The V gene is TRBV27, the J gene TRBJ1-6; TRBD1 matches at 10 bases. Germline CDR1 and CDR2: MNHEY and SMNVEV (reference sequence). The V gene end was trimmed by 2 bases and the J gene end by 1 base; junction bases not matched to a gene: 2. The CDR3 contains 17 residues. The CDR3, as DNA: TGTGCCAGCAGTTTAGGGGACAGGGGTTCCTATAATTCACCCCTCCACTTT. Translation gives CASSLGDRGSYNSPLHF.

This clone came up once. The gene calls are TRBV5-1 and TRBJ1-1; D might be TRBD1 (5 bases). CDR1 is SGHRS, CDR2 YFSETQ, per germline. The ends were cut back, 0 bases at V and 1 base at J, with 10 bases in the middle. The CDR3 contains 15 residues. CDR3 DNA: TGCGCCAGCAGCTTGGTCGGGGGAACGAACACTGAAGCTTTCTTT. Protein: CASSLVGGTNTEAFF. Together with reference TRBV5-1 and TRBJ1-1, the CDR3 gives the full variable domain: KAGVTQTPRYLIKTRGQQVTLSCSPISGHRSVSWYQQTPGQGLQFLFEYFSETQRNKGNFPGRFSGRQFSNSRSEMNVSTLELGDSALYLCASSLVGGTNTEAFFGQGTRLTVV.

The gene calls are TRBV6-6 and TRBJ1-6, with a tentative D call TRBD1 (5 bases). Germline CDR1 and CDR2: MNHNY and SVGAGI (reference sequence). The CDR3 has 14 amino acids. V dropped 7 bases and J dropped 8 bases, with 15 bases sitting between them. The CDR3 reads CASKMVQVDSPLHF. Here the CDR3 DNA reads TGTGCCAGCAAAATGGTACAGGTGGATTCACCCCTCCACTTT.

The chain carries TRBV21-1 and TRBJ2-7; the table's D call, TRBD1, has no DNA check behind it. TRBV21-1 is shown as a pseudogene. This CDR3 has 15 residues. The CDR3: CASNFDRVGVYEQYF. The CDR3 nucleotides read TGTGCCAGCAACTTCGACAGGGTGGGAGTCTACGAGCAGTACTTC.

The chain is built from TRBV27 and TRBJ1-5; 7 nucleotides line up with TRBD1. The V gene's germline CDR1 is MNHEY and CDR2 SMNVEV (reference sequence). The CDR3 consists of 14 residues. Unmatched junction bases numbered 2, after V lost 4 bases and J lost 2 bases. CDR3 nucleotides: TGTGCCAGCAGTTCAGGACAGGGCAATCAGCCCCAGCATTTT. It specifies CASSSGQGNQPQHF.

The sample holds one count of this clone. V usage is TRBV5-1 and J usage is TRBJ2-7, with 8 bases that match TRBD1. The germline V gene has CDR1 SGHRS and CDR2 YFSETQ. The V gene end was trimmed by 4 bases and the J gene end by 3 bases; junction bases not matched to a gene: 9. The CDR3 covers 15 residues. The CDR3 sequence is CASSRPDRVGYEQYF. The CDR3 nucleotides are TGCGCCAGCAGCCGACCGGACAGGGTAGGCTACGAGCAGTACTTC.

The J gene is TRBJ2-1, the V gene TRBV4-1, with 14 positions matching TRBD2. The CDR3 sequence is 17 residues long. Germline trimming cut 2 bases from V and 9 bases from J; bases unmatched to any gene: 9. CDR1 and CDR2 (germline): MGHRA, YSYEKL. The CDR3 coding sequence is TGCGCCAGCAGCCAACCGACTAGCGGGGGGGCCAGGTTTGAGCAGTTCTTC. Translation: CASSQPTSGGARFEQFF.

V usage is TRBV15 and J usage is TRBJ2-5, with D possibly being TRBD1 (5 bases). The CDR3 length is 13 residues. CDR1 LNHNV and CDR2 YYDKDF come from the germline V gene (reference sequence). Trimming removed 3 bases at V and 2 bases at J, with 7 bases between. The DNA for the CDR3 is TGTGCCACCAGCAGGGACACTCAAGAGACCCAGTACTTC. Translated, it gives CATSRDTQETQYF.

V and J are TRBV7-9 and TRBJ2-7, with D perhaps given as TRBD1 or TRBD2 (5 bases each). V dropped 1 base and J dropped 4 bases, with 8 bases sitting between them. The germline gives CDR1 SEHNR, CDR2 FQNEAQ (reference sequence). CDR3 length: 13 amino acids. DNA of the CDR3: TGTGCCAGCAGCTTAGGAGGGGAATACGAGCAGTACTTC. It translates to CASSLGGEYEQYF.